This T cell receptor (beta chain) originates from a study of T-cell memory formation after mild COVID-19. TCRdb re-called the 5' RACE reads through MiXCR, storing one row per CDR3 protein. The sample has roughly 500,000 distinct CDR3 sequences; approximately 20% are singletons. There are 14 residues in the CDR3. Trimming took 11 bases from V and 1 from J; bases not matched to a gene: 8. CDR1 and CDR2 from the germline V gene are LNHDA and SQIVND (reference sequence). Study-level results: CD4+ clones that contracted lay mainly in CM and EM; CD8+ ones lay in EMRA. Contracting clones from day 15 to 85 had balanced CD4/CD8; later expanders favoured CD4+.

As to this clonotype: Its antigen is unknown. A much larger clone differs by one base, so this may be a read error.

The sequence came from an adult woman who had mild COVID-19 (a few samples of this study predate the infection). Cell type and time point are not known. The sequencing sample was made of PBMCs or a T cell subset sorted from them (not recorded which). The chain joins TRBV19 to TRBJ1-2; 9 nucleotides agree with TRBD1. CDR3 region: CAGGTGQGNYGYTF. The CDR3, as DNA: TGTGCCGGTGGAACGGGACAGGGTAACTATGGCTACACCTTC. Full variable domain (missing parts from reference TRBV19 and TRBJ1-2): DGGITQSPKYLFRKEGQNVTLSCEQNLNHDAMYWYRQDPGQGLRLIYYSQIVNDFQKGDIAEGYSVSREKKESFPLTVTSAQKNPTAFYLCAGGTGQGNYGYTFGSGTRLTVV.